Listed here are 4 T cell receptor beta chains from one sample, sequenced in a study of shared clonotypes between healthy human individuals. Naive CD8 isolation took CD45RO-negative cells positively selected for CCR7 and excluded terminally differentiated effector memory CD45RA+ cells. Libraries were prepared by immunoSEQ multiplex PCR; TCRdb keeps only in-frame clonotypes and omits some of them. The sample contains around 550,000 clones, roughly 95% of which appear only once. Sample: naive CD8+ T cells sorted from blood. The receptors were gathered from a woman in her twenties or thirties in good health.

This rearrangement joins TRBV7-9 to TRBJ2-7; 7 bases agree with TRBD1. V shed 6 bases and J 0 bases; nucleotides not matched to a gene: 8. The CDR3 consists of 15 residues. Looked up from germline, CDR1 is SEHNR and CDR2 is FQNEAQ (reference sequence). The CDR3, as DNA: TGTGCCAGCAGGTCTAACAGGGGCCCCTCCTACGAGCAGTACTTC. Protein product: CASRSNRGPSYEQYF.

V gene TRBV7-9 combines with J gene TRBJ2-7; possibly TRBD1 for D (6 bases). V was clipped by 3 bases and J by 7 bases, with 13 bases between them. This CDR3 has 13 amino acids. Germline CDR1 and CDR2: SEHNR and FQNEAQ (reference sequence). CDR3 loop: CASSFDRLAEQYF. As DNA, the CDR3 is TGTGCCAGCAGCTTTGACAGGCTCGCGGAGCAGTACTTC.

The chain carries TRBV28 and TRBJ2-7; TRBD1 matches 8 bases. The CDR3 is made up of 13 amino acids. Trimming removed 7 bases from V and 5 bases from J; junction bases left unmatched: 7. The germline CDR1 and CDR2 sequences are MDHEN and SYDVKM. CDR3 protein: CASKVTGANEQYF. The CDR3 bases are TGTGCCAGCAAGGTGACAGGGGCGAACGAGCAGTACTTC. The variable domain in full, with the rest retrieved from reference TRBV28 and TRBJ2-7, is DVKVTQSSRYLVKRTGEKVFLECVQDMDHENMFWYRQDPGLGLRLIYFSYDVKMKEKGDIPEGYSVSREKKERFSLILESASTNQTSMYLCASKVTGANEQYFGPGTRLTVT.

This rearrangement joins TRBV5-4 to TRBJ2-7, with D tentatively TRBD2 (6 bases). The CDR3 spans 14 residues. The germline V and J ends were trimmed by 6 bases and 1 base, with 14 bases remaining between them. CDR1 and CDR2 from the germline V gene are SGHNT and YYREEE (reference sequence). The CDR3 spells CASNGDGGSYEQYF. The CDR3 nucleotides are TGTGCCAGCAACGGGGACGGGGGATCCTACGAGCAGTACTTC.